The T cell receptor (beta chain) under discussion was sequenced for a study of vaccination effects on CD4 cells after COVID-19. This CDR3 spans 14 amino acids. From germline, CDR1 is SGHTA and CDR2 FQGNSA. V was trimmed by 5 bases and J by 7 bases, leaving 18 bases between them. It was after more than nine days of culture that CD4+ T cells were isolated. Neither prior SARS-CoV-2 infection nor positive nucleocapsid antibodies were present in the vaccine recipients. About this clone: No antigen is known for it.

Sequenced by immunoSEQ multiplex PCR; TCRdb stores in-frame clones only, minus some. The sample lists tens of thousands of clones, about 74% seen once, with less than 4% in the top ten. The receptor comes from a human donor who received a COVID-19 vaccine. V usage is TRBV7-2 and J usage is TRBJ2-7, with D maybe TRBD2 (6 bases). Here the sequenced sample was CD4+ T cells from PBMCs cultured without peptide, taken before COVID-19 vaccination. The CDR3 bases are TGTGCCAGCAGCCAAGGGACCGGGCGGGGAGAGCAGTACGTC. Its protein product is CASSQGTGRGEQYV.